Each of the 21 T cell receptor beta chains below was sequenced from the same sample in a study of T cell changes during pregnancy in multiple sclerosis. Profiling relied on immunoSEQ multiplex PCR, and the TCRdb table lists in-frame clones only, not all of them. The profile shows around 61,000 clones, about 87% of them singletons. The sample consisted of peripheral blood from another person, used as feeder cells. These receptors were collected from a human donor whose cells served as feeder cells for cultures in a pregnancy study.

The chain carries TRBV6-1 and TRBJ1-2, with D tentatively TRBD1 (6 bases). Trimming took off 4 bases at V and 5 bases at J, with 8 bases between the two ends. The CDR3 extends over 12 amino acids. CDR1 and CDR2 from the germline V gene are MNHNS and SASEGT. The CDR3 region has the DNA TGTGCCAGCAGTGGGACAGTTTATGGCTACACCTTC. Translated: CASSGTVYGYTF.

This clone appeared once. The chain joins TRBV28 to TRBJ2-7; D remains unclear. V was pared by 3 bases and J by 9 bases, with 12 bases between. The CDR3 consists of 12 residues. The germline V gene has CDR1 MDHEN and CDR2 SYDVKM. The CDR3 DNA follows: TGTGCCAGCAGTTTCGGTCTTCAGGTGCAGTACTTC. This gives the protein CASSFGLQVQYF. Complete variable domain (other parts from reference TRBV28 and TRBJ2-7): DVKVTQSSRYLVKRTGEKVFLECVQDMDHENMFWYRQDPGLGLRLIYFSYDVKMKEKGDIPEGYSVSREKKERFSLILESASTNQTSMYLCASSFGLQVQYFGPGTRLTVT.

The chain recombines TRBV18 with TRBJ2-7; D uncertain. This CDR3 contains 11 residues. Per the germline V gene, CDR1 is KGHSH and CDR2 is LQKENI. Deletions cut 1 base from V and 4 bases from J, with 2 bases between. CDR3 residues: CASSPHYEQYF. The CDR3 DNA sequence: TGTGCCAGCTCACCACATTACGAGCAGTACTTC. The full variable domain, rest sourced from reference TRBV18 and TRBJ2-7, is NAGVMQNPRHLVRRRGQEARLRCSPMKGHSHVYWYRQLPEEGLKFMVYLQKENIIDESGMPKERFSAEFPKEGPSILRIQQVVRGDSAAYFCASSPHYEQYFGPGTRLTVT.

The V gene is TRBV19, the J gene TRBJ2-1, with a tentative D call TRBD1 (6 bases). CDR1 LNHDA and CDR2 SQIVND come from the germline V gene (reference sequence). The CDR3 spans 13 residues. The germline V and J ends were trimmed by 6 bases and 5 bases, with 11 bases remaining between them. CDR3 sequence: CASSRTDNNEQFF. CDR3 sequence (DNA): TGTGCCAGTAGCCGGACAGATAACAATGAGCAGTTCTTC.

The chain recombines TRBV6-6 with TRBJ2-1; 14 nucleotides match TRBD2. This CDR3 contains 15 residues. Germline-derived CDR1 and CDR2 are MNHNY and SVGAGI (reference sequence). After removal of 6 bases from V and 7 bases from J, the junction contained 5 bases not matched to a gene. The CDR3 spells CASSHGTSGGNEQFF. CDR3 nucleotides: TGTGCCAGCAGCCACGGGACTAGCGGGGGAAATGAGCAGTTCTTC.

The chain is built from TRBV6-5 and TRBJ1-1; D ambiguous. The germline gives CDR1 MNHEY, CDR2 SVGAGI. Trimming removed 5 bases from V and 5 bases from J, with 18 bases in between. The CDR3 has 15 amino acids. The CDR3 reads CASSRDRAGRTEAFF. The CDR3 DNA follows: TGTGCCAGCAGTCGTGACCGGGCCGGGAGGACTGAAGCTTTCTTT.

The CDR3: CASVEAGAGYGYTF. The CDR3, as DNA: TGTGCCAGCGTGGAGGCGGGGGCGGGCTATGGCTACACCTTC. This chain connects TRBV5-6 to TRBJ1-2; TRBD1 is a possible D gene (6 bases). Trimming took 7 bases from V and 4 from J, leaving 17 bases between them. Germline V lookup: CDR1 SGHDT, CDR2 YYEEEE. This CDR3 has 14 residues.

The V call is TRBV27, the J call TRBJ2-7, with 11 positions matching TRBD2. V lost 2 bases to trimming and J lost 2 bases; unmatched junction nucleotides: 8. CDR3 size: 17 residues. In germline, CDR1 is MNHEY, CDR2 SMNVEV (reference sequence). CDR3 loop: CASSLRLAGGRTYEQYF. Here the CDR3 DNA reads TGTGCCAGCAGTTTACGGCTAGCGGGGGGCAGGACCTACGAGCAGTACTTC.

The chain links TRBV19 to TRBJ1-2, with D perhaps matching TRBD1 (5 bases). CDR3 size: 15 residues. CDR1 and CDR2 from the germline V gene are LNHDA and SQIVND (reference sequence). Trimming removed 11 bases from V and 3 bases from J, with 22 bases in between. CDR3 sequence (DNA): TGTGCCTCGAAGGACAATCCGGGGAGTGACTATGGCTACACCTTC. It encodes CASKDNPGSDYGYTF.

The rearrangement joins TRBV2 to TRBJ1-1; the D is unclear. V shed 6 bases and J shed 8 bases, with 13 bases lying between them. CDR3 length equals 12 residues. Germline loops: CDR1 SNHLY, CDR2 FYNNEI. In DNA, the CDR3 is TGTGCCAGCAGGGATGGACTGGGAGAAGCTTTCTTT. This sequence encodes CASRDGLGEAFF. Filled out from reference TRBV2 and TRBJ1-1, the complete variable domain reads EPEVTQTPSHQVTQMGQEVILRCVPISNHLYFYWYRQILGQKVEFLVSFYNNEISEKSEIFDDQFSVERPDGSNFTLKIRSTKLEDSAMYFCASRDGLGEAFFGQGTRLTVV.

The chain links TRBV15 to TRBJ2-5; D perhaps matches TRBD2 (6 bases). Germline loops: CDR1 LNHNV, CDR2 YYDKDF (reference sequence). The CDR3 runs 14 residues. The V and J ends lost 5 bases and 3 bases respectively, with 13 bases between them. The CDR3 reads CATSPKAGKETQYF. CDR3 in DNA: TGTGCCACCAGCCCAAAGGCGGGAAAAGAGACCCAGTACTTC.

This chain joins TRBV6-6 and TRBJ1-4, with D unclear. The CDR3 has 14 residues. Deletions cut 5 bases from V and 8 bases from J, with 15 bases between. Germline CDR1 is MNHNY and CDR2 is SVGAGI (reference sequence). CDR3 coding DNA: TGTGCCAGCAGTCCCCAGAACCTGGGAGAAAAACTGTTTTTT. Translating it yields CASSPQNLGEKLFF.

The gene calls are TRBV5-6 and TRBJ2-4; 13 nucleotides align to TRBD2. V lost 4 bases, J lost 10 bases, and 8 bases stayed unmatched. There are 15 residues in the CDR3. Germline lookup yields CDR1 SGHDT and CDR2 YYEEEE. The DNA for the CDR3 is TGTGCCAGCAGCCCGAGGACTAGCGGGGGTGAAATTCAGTACTTC. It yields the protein CASSPRTSGGEIQYF.

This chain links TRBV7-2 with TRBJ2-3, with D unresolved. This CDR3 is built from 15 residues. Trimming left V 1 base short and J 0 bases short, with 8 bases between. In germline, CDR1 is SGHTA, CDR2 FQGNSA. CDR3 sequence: CASSLGLASTDTQYF. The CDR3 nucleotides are TGTGCCAGCAGCTTAGGCCTGGCTAGCACAGATACGCAGTATTTT. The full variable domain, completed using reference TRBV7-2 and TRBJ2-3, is GAGVSQSPSNKVTEKGKDVELRCDPISGHTALYWYRQSLGQGLEFLIYFQGNSAPDKSGLPSDRFSAERTGGSVSTLTIQRTQQEDSAVYLCASSLGLASTDTQYFGPGTRLTVL.

The CDR3 nucleotides are TGTGCCAGCAGCTCCCGGAACCCGGGACAGAACACCGGGGAGCTGTTTTTT. Amino acids: CASSSRNPGQNTGELFF. The chain recombines TRBV7-8 with TRBJ2-2; perhaps TRBD1 as D (6 bases). Trimming cost V 4 bases and J 1 base, with 16 bases left between them. The germline V gene encodes CDR1 SGHVS and CDR2 FQNEAQ. The CDR3 has 17 amino acids. The whole variable domain, remainder taken from reference TRBV7-8 and TRBJ2-2, is GAGVSQSPRYKVAKRGQDVALRCDPISGHVSLFWYQQALGQGPEFLTYFQNEAQLDKSGLPSDRFFAERPEGSVSTLKIQRTQQEDSAVYLCASSSRNPGQNTGELFFGEGSRLTVL.

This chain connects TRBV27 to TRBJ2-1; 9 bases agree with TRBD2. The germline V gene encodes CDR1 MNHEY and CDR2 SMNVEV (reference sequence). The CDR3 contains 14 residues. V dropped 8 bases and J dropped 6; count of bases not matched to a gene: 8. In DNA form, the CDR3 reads TGTGCCAGCGGATTAGCGGGAGTTGGCAATGAGCAGTTCTTC. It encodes CASGLAGVGNEQFF.

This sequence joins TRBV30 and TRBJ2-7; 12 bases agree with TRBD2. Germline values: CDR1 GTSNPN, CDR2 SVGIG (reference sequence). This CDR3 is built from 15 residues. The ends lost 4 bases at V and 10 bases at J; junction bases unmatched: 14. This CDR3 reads CAWINKGLAGHFQYF. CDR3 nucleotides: TGTGCCTGGATCAATAAAGGACTAGCGGGGCACTTCCAGTACTTC. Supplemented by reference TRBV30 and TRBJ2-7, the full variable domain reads SQTIHQWPATLVQPVGSPLSLECTVEGTSNPNLYWYRQAAGRGLQLLFYSVGIGQISSEVPQNLSASRPQDRQFILSSKKLLLSDSGFYLCAWINKGLAGHFQYFGPGTRLTVT.

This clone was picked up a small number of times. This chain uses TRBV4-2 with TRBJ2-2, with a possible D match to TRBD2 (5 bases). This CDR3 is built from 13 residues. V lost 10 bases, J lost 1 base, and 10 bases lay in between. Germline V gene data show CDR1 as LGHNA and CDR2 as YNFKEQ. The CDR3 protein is CATQRLNTGELFF. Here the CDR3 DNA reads TGTGCCACCCAGCGGTTGAACACCGGGGAGCTGTTTTTT.

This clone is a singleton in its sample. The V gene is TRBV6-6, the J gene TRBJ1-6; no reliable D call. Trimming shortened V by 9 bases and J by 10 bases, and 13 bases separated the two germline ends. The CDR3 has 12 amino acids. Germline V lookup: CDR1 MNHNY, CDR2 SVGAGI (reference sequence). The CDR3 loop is CASSFLGSPLHF. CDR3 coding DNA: TGTGCCAGTTCATTTCTGGGGTCACCCCTCCACTTT.

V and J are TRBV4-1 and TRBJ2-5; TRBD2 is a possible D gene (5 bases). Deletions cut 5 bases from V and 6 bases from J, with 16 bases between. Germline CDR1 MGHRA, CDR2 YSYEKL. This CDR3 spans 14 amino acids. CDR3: CASSYPGKEKTQYF. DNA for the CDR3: TGCGCCAGCAGCTACCCCGGGAAGGAGAAGACCCAGTACTTC.

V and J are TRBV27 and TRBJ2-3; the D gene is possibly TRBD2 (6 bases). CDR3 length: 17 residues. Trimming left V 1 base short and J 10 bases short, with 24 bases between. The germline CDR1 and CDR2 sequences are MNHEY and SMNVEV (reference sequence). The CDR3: CASSLFDPSVLTRAQYF. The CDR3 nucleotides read TGTGCCAGCAGTTTATTCGACCCTAGCGTCCTTACAAGGGCGCAGTATTTT.